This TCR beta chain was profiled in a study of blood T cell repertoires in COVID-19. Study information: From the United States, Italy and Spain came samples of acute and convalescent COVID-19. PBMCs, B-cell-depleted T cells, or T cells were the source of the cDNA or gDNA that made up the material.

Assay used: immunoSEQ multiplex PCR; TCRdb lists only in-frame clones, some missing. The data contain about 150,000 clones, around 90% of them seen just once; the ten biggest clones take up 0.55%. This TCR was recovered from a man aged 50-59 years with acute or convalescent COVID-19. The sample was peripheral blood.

The CDR3 loop reads CASSLGADRVGSPLHF. The CDR3 bases are TGTGCCAGCAGCTTAGGGGCGGACAGGGTCGGTTCACCCCTCCACTTT. The V call is TRBV7-8, the J call TRBJ1-6; 8 bases match TRBD1. The CDR3 is 16 residues long. CDR1 is SGHVS and CDR2 is FQNEAQ in the germline V gene. V lost 1 base to trimming and J lost 9 bases; unmatched junction nucleotides: 8.